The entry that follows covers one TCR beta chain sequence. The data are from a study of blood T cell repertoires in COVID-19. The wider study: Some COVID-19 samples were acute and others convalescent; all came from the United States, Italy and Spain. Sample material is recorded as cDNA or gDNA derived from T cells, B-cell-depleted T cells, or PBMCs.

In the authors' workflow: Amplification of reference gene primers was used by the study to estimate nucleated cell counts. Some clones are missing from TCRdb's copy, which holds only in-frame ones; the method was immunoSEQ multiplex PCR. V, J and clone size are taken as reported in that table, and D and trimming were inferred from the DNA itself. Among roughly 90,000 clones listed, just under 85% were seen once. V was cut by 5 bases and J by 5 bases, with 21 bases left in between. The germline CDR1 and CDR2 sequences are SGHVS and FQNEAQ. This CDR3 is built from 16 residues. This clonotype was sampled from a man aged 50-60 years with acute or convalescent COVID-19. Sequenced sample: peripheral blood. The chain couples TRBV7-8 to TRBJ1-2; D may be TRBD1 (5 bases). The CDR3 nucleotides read TGTGCCAGCAGCGACGGGGGGGAAAACTCTAGATATGGCTACACCTTC. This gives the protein CASSDGGENSRYGYTF. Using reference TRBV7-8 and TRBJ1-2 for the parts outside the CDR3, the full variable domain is GAGVSQSPRYKVAKRGQDVALRCDPISGHVSLFWYQQALGQGPEFLTYFQNEAQLDKSGLPSDRFFAERPEGSVSTLKIQRTQQEDSAVYLCASSDGGENSRYGYTFGSGTRLTVV.